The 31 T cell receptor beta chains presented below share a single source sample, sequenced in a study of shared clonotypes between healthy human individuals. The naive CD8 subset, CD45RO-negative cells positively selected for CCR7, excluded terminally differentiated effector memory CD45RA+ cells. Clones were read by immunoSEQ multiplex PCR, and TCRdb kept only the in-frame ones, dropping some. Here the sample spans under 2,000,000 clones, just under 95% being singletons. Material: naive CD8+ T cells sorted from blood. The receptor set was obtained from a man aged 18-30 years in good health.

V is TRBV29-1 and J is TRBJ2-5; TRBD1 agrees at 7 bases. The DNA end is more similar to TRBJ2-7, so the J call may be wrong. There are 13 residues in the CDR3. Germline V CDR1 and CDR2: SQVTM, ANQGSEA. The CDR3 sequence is CSVEQGQTYEQYF. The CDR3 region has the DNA TGCAGCGTGGAACAGGGGCAGACCTACGAGCAGTACTTC.

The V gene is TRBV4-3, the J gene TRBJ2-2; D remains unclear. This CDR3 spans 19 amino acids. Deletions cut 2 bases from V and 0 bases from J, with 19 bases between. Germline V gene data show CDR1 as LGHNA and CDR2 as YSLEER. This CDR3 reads CASSQPSPLVEANTGELFF. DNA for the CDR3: TGCGCCAGCAGCCAACCCTCACCCTTAGTTGAAGCGAACACCGGGGAGCTGTTTTTT.

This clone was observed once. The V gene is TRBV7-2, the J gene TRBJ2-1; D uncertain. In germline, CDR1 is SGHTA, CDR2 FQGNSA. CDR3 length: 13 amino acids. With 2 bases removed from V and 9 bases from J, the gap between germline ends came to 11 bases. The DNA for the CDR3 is TGTGCCAGCAGCTTACAGGCAGCAGGTGAGCAGTTCTTC. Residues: CASSLQAAGEQFF.

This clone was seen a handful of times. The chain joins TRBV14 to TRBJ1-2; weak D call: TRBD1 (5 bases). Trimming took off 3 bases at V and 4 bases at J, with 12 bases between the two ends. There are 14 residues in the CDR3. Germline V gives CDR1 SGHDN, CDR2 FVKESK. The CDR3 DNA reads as TGTGCCAGCAGCCACTGGGACGTGGGCTATGGCTACACCTTC. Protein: CASSHWDVGYGYTF.

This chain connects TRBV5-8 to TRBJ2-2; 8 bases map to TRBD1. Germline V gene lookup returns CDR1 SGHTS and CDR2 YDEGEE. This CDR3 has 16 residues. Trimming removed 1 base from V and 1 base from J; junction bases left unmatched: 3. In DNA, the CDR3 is TGTGCCAGCAGCTTGACCGGGACAGGGAACACCGGGGAGCTGTTTTTT. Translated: CASSLTGTGNTGELFF.

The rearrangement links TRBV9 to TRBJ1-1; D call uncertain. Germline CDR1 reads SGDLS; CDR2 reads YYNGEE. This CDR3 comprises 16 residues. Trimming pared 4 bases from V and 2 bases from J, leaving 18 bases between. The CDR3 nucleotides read TGTGCCAGCAGCCCGGGTTCCGCTGCCCTTAACACTGAAGCTTTCTTT. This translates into CASSPGSAALNTEAFF.

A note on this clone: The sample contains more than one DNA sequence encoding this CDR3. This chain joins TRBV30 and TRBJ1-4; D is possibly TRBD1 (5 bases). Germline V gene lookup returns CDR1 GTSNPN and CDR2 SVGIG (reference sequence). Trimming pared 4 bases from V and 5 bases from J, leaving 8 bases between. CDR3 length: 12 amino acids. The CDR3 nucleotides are TGTGCCTGGACGGGGCTAAATGAAAAACTGTTTTTT. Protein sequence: CAWTGLNEKLFF.

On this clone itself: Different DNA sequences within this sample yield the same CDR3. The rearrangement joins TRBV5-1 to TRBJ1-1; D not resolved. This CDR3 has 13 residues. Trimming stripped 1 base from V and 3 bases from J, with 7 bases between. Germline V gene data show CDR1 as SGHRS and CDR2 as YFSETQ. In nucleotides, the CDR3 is TGCGCCAGCAGCTTGTGGGGTGACACTGAAGCTTTCTTT. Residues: CASSLWGDTEAFF.

The CDR3 DNA follows: TGTGCCAGCAGCGTAGGAGCGGGGATTATTGATACGCAGTATTTT. Translation: CASSVGAGIIDTQYF. This sequence joins TRBV9 and TRBJ2-3, with TRBD2 identical over 7 bases. CDR1 and CDR2 from the germline V gene are SGDLS and YYNGEE. After removal of 0 bases from V and 6 bases from J, the junction contained 7 bases not matched to a gene. This CDR3 has 15 amino acids.

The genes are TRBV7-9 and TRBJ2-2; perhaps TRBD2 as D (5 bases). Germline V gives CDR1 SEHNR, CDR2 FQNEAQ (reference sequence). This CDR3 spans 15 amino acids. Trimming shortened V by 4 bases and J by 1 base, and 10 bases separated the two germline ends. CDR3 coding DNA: TGTGCCAGCAGCTACCGAGGGATGAACACCGGGGAGCTGTTTTTT. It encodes CASSYRGMNTGELFF.

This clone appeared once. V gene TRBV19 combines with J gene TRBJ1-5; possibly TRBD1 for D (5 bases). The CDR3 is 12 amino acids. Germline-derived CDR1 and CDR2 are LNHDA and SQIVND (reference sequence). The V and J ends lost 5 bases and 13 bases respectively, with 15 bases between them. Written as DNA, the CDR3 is TGTGCCAGTAGTCCCCCCGGCAGGGAGCAGCATTTT. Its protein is CASSPPGREQHF.

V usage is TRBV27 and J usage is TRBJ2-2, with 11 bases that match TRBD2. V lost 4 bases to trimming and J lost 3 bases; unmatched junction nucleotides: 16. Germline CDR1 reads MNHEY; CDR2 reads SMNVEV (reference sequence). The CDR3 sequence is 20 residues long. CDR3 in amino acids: CASSSEPPTPGLADTGELFF. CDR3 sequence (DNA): TGTGCCAGCAGTTCCGAACCTCCTACCCCGGGACTAGCGGACACCGGGGAGCTGTTTTTT.

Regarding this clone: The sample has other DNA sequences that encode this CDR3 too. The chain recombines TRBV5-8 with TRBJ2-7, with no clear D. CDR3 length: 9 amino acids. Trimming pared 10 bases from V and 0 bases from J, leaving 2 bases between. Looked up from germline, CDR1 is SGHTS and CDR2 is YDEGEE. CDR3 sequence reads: CASSYEQYF. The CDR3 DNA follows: TGTGCCTCCTCCTACGAGCAGTACTTC.

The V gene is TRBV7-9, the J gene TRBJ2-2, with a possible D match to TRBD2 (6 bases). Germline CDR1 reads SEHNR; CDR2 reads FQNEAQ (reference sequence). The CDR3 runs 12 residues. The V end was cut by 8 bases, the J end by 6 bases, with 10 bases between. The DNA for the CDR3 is TGTGCCAGCCTCCGGGGGTCCGGGGAGCTGTTTTTT. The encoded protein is CASLRGSGELFF.

The CDR3 sequence: CATSTIFTGGGFEQYF. The CDR3 DNA reads TGTGCCACCAGCACCATCTTTACGGGGGGAGGTTTCGAGCAGTACTTC. V and J are TRBV15 and TRBJ2-7, with 7 positions matching TRBD2. J gave up 6 bases and V 4 bases, and 15 bases lay outside the gene matches. The CDR3 runs 16 residues. The germline CDR1 and CDR2 sequences are LNHNV and YYDKDF (reference sequence).

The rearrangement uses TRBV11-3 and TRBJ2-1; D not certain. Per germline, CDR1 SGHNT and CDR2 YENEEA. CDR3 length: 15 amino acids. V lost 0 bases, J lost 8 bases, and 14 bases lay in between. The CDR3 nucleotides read TGTGCCAGCAGCTTAGAACCTCTCAACGTCGATGAGCAGTTCTTC. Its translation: CASSLEPLNVDEQFF.

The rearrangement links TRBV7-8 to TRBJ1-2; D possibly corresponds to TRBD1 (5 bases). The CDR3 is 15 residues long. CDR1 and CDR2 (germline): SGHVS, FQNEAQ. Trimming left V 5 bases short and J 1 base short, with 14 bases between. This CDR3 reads CASSPWTNNNYGYTF. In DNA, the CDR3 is TGTGCCAGCAGCCCGTGGACAAACAATAACTATGGCTACACCTTC.

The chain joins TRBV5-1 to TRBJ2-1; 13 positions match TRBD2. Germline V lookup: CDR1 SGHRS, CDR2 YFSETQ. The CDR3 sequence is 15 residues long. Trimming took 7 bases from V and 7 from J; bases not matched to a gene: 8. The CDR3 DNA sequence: TGCGCCAGCTTTACTAGCGGGGGGGCCGGAAATGAGCAGTTCTTC. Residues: CASFTSGGAGNEQFF.

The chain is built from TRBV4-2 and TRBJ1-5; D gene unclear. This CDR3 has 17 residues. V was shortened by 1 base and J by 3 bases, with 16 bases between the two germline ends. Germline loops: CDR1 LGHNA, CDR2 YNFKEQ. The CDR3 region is CASSQGNARPDNQPQHF. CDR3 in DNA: TGTGCCAGCAGCCAAGGGAACGCAAGACCAGACAATCAGCCCCAGCATTTT.

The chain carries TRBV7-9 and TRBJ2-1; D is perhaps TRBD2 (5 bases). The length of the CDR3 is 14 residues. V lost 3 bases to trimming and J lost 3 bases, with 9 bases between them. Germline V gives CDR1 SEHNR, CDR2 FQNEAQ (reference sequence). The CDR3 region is CASSFPLVYNEQFF. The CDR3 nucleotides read TGTGCCAGCAGCTTCCCACTAGTCTACAATGAGCAGTTCTTC.

The CDR3 loop reads CASTGTTIYNEQFF. In nucleotides, the CDR3 is TGTGCCAGCACCGGGACAACCATCTACAATGAGCAGTTCTTC. This chain connects TRBV2 to TRBJ2-1, with D perhaps TRBD1 (6 bases). The length of the CDR3 is 14 residues. The V gene lost 7 bases and the J gene lost 3 bases, with 13 bases spanning the gap. Looked up from germline, CDR1 is SNHLY and CDR2 is FYNNEI.

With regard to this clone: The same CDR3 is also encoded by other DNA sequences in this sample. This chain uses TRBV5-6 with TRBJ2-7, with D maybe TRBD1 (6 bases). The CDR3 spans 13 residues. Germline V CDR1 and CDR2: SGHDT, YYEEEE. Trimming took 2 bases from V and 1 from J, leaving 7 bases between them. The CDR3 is CASSLQGSYEQYF. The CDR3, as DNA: TGTGCCAGCAGCTTACAGGGATCCTACGAGCAGTACTTC.

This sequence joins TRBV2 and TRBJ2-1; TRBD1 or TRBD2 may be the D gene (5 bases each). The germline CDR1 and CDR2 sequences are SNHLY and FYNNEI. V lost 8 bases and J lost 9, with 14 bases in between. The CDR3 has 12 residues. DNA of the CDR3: TGTGCCAGCCCCGCCGGGGCAAGTGAGCAGTTCTTC. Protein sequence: CASPAGASEQFF.

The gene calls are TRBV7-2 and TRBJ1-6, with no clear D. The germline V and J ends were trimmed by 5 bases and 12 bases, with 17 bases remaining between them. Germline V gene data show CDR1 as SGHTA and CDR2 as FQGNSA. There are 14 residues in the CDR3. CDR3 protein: CASSPHLVGQPLHF. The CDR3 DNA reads TGTGCCAGCAGCCCCCATTTAGTCGGGCAACCCCTCCACTTT.

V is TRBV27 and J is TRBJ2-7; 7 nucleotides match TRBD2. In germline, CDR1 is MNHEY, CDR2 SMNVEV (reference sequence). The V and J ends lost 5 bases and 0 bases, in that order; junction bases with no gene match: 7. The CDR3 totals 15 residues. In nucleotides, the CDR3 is TGTGCCAGCAGTCTGGGATCGGGGGGCTCCTACGAGCAGTACTTC. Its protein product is CASSLGSGGSYEQYF.

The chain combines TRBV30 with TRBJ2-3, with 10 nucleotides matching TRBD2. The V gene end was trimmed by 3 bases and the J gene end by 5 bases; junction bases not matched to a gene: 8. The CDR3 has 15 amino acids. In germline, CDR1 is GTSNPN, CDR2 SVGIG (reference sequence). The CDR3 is CAWSALAGEGDTQYF. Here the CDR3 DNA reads TGTGCCTGGAGCGCGCTAGCGGGGGAGGGAGATACGCAGTATTTT.

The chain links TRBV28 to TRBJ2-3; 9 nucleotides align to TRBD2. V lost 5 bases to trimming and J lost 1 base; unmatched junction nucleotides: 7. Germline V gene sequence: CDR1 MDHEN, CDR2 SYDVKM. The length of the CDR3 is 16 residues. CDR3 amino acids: CASSLRGGRGTDTQYF. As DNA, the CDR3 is TGTGCCAGCAGTCTGCGGGGCGGGAGGGGCACAGATACGCAGTATTTT.

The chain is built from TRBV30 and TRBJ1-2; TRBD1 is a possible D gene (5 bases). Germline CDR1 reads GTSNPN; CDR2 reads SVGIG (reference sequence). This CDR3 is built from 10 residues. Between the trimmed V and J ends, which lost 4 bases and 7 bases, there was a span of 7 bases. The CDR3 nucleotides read TGTGCCTGGAATAGGGGTGGCTACACCTTC. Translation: CAWNRGGYTF.

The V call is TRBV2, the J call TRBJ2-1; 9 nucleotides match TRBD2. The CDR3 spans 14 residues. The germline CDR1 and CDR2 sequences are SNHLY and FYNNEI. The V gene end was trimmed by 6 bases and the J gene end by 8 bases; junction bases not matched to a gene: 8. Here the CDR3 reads CASRREGLTHEQFF. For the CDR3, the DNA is TGTGCCAGCAGGCGGGAGGGCCTCACCCATGAGCAGTTCTTC. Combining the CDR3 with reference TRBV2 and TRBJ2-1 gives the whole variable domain EPEVTQTPSHQVTQMGQEVILRCVPISNHLYFYWYRQILGQKVEFLVSFYNNEISEKSEIFDDQFSVERPDGSNFTLKIRSTKLEDSAMYFCASRREGLTHEQFFGPGTRLTVL.

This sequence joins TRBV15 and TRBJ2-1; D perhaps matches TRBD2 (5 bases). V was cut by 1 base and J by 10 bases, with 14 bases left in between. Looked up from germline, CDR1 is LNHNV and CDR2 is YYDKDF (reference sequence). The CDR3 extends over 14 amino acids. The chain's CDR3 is CATSRANLAPEQFF. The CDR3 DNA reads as TGTGCCACCAGCAGAGCGAATCTAGCCCCGGAGCAGTTCTTC.

As DNA, the CDR3 is TGTGCCAGCAGTCTGACAGGGGTCAGCTCCTACGAGCAGTACTTC. Protein product: CASSLTGVSSYEQYF. This rearrangement joins TRBV6-1 to TRBJ2-7; 8 bases are shared with TRBD1. V lost 5 bases, J lost 0 bases, and 6 bases stayed unmatched. The V gene's germline CDR1 is MNHNS and CDR2 SASEGT. The CDR3 spans 15 residues.